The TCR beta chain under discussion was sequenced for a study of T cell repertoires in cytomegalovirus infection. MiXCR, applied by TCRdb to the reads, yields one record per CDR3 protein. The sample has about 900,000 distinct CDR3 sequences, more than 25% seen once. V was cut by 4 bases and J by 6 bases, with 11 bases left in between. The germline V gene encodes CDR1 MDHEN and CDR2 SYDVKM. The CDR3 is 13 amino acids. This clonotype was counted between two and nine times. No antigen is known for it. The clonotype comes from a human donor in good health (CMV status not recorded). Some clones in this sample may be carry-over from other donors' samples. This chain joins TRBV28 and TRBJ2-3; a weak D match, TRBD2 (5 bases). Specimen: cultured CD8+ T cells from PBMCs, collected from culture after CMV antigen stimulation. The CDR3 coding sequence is TGTGCCAGCAGTTCAAAGGAGGCGGATACGCAGTATTTT. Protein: CASSSKEADTQYF.